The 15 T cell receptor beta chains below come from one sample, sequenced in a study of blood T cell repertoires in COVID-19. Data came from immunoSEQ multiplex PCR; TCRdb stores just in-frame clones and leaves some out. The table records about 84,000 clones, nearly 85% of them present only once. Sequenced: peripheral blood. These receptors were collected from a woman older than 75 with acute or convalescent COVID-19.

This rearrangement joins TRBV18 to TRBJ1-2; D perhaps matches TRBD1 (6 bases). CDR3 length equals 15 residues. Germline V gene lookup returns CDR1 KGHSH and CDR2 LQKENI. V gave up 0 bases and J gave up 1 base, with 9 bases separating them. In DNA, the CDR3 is TGTGCCAGCTCACCACCGGACAGCGATAACTATGGCTACACCTTC. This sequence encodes CASSPPDSDNYGYTF.

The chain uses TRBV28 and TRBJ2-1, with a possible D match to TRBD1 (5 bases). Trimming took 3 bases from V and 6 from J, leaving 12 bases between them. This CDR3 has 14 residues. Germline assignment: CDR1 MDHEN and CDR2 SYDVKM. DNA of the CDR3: TGTGCCAGCAGTTTGGGGCCCCGGATCAATGAGCAGTTCTTC. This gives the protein CASSLGPRINEQFF. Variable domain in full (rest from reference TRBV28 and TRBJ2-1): DVKVTQSSRYLVKRTGEKVFLECVQDMDHENMFWYRQDPGLGLRLIYFSYDVKMKEKGDIPEGYSVSREKKERFSLILESASTNQTSMYLCASSLGPRINEQFFGPGTRLTVL.

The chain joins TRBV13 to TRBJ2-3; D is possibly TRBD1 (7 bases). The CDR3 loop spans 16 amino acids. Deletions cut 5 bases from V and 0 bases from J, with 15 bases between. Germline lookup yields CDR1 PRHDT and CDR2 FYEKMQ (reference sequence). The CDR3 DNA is TGTGCCAGCAGCCCCCAGACAGGGACTAGCACAGATACGCAGTATTTT. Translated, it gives CASSPQTGTSTDTQYF.

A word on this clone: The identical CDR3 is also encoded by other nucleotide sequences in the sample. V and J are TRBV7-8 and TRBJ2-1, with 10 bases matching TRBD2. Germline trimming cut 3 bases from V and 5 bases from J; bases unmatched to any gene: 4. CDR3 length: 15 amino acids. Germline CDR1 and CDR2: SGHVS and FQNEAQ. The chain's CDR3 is CASSLGLAGDNEQFF. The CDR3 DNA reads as TGTGCCAGCAGCTTGGGGCTAGCGGGAGACAATGAGCAGTTCTTC. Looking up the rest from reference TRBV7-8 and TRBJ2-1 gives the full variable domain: GAGVSQSPRYKVAKRGQDVALRCDPISGHVSLFWYQQALGQGPEFLTYFQNEAQLDKSGLPSDRFFAERPEGSVSTLKIQRTQQEDSAVYLCASSLGLAGDNEQFFGPGTRLTVL.

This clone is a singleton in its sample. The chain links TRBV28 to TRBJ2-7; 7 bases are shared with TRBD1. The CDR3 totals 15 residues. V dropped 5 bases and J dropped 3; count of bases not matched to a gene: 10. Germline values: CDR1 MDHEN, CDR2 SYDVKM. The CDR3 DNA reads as TGTGCCAGCAGTACCCCTGACAGGGCGGGCTACGAGCAGTACTTC. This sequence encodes CASSTPDRAGYEQYF.

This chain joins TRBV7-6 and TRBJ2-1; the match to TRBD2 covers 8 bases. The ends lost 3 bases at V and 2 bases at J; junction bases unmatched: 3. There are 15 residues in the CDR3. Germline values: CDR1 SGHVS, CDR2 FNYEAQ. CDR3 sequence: CASSLGLGTYNEQFF. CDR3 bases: TGTGCCAGCAGCTTGGGACTAGGGACCTACAATGAGCAGTTCTTC.

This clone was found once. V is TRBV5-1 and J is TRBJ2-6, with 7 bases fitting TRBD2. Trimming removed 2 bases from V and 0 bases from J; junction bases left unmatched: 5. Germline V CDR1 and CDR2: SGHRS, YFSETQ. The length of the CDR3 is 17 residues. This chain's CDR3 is CASSFTSALSGANVLTF. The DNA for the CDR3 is TGCGCCAGCAGCTTTACTAGCGCTCTCTCTGGGGCCAACGTCCTGACTTTC.

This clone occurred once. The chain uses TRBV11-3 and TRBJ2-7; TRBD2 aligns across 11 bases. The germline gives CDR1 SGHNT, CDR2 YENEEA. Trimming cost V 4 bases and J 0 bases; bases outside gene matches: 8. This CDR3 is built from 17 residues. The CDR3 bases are TGTGCCAGCAGCTGCACCGGGACTAGCGGCCTCTCCTACGAGCAGTACTTC. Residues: CASSCTGTSGLSYEQYF.

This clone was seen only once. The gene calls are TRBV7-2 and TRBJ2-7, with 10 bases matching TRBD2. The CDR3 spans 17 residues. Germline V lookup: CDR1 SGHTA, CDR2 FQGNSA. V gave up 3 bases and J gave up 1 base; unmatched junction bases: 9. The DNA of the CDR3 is TGTGCCAGCAGCTTCCACGCTAGCGGGAGTTATTCCTACGAGCAGTACTTC. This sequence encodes CASSFHASGSYSYEQYF.

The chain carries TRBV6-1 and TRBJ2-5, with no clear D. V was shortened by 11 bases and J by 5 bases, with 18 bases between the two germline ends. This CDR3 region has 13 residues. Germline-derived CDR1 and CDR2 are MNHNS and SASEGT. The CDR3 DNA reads TGTGCCGCCTTGTCCAGGCTTGGGGAGACCCAGTACTTC. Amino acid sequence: CAALSRLGETQYF.

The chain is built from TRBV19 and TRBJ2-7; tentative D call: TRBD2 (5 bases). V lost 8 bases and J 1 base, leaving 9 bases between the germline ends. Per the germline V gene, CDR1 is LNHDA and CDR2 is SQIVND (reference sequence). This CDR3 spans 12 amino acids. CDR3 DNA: TGTGCCAGTTTAGCGCAGTCCTACGAGCAGTACTTC. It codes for CASLAQSYEQYF.

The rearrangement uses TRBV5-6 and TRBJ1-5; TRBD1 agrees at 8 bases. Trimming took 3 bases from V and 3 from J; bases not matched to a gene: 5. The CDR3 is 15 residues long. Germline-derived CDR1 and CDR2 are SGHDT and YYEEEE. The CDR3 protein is CASSWGQDLNQPQHF. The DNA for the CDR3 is TGTGCCAGCAGCTGGGGACAGGATCTCAATCAGCCCCAGCATTTT.

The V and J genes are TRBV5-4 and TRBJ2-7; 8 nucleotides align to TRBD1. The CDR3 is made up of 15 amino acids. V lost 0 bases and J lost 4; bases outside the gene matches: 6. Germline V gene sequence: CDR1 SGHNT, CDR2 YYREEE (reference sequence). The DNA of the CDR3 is TGTGCCAGCAGCTTGGGGGCAGGGGGCCTGTACGAGCAGTACTTC. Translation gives CASSLGAGGLYEQYF.

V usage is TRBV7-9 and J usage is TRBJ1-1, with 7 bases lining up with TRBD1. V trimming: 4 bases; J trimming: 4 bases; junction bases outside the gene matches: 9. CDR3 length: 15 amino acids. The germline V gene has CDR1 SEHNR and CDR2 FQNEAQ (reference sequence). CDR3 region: CASSSRQGVGTEAFF. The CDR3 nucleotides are TGTGCCAGCAGCTCAAGACAGGGAGTGGGCACTGAAGCTTTCTTT. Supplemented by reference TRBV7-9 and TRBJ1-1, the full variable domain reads DTGVSQNPRHKITKRGQNVTFRCDPISEHNRLYWYRQTLGQGPEFLTYFQNEAQLEKSRLLSDRFSAERPKGSFSTLEIQRTEQGDSAMYLCASSSRQGVGTEAFFGQGTRLTVV.

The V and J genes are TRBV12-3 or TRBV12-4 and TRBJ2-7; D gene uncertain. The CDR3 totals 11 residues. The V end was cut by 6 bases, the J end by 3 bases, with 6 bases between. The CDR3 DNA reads TGTGCCAGCAGCGCCAGCTACGAGCAGTACTTC. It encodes CASSASYEQYF.